One sample yielded the 25 T cell receptor beta chains listed below, sequenced in a study of beta chain features in type 1 diabetes. Study-level points and caveats: Type 1 diabetes patients had moderately but significantly shorter TCRB CDR3s in all four CD4+ subsets.

All of the isolated RNA was reverse transcribed, so expressed TCRB transcripts were sequenced. Profiled with immunoSEQ multiplex PCR; TCRdb holds only in-frame clones, not every one. The table records some 240,000 clones, around 16% of them present only once. For these receptors, no antigen is known. Sequencing was carried out using naive CD4+ T cells from blood. The receptors stem from a man aged 25 to 40 with type 1 diabetes.

The chain links TRBV9 to TRBJ2-3, with TRBD2 matching 9 bases. Germline V CDR1 and CDR2: SGDLS, YYNGEE. V gave up 3 bases and J gave up 4 bases; unmatched junction bases: 6. The CDR3 contains 15 residues. The CDR3 DNA reads TGTGCCAGCAGCGGGGGAGCGGGAGGCTCAGATACGCAGTATTTT. Amino acids: CASSGGAGGSDTQYF.

This clone came up many times. Other DNA sequences in this sample translate to the same CDR3. The gene calls are TRBV29-1 and TRBJ1-1; D unclear. Trimming took 1 base from V and 0 from J, leaving 6 bases between them. Per the germline V gene, CDR1 is SQVTM and CDR2 is ANQGSEA. CDR3 length: 13 amino acids. CDR3: CSVEGRMNTEAFF. CDR3 nucleotide sequence: TGCAGCGTTGAAGGACGCATGAACACTGAAGCTTTCTTT.

This clone was observed a few times. The chain combines TRBV9 with TRBJ2-3; 12 positions agree with TRBD2. Germline loops: CDR1 SGDLS, CDR2 YYNGEE. Trimming at V came to 4 bases and at J to 3 bases, leaving 9 bases not matched to a gene. The CDR3 runs 17 residues. This chain's CDR3 is CASSPRTSGTSTDTQYF. The DNA of the CDR3 is TGTGCCAGCAGCCCCCGGACTAGCGGGACCTCAACAGATACGCAGTATTTT.

This clone was picked up a small number of times. The chain has TRBV5-6 and TRBJ2-3; D is ambiguous. This CDR3 region has 15 residues. CDR1 is SGHDT, CDR2 YYEEEE, per germline. Deletions cut 4 bases from V and 2 bases from J, with 14 bases between. The CDR3 loop reads CASSPTPENTDTQYF. The CDR3 nucleotides are TGTGCCAGCAGCCCGACTCCCGAAAACACAGATACGCAGTATTTT.

This chain joins TRBV6-5 and TRBJ2-5; D possibly corresponds to TRBD2 (5 bases). V was clipped by 6 bases and J by 0 bases, with 8 bases between them. The CDR3 consists of 13 residues. The germline CDR1 and CDR2 sequences are MNHEY and SVGAGI. The CDR3 loop is CASSGLYQETQYF. The CDR3 region has the DNA TGTGCCAGCAGCGGACTCTACCAAGAGACCCAGTACTTC.

As to this clone: The sample has other DNA sequences that encode this CDR3 too. The rearrangement links TRBV9 to TRBJ2-1; D gene ambiguous. Trimming left V 2 bases short and J 6 bases short, with 9 bases between. The CDR3 is made up of 13 amino acids. Germline-derived CDR1 and CDR2 are SGDLS and YYNGEE. CDR3 in DNA: TGTGCCAGCAGCGTCGGGCTAGGCAATGAGCAGTTCTTC. It codes for CASSVGLGNEQFF. Full variable domain (missing parts from reference TRBV9 and TRBJ2-1): DSGVTQTPKHLITATGQRVTLRCSPRSGDLSVYWYQQSLDQGLQFLIQYYNGEERAKGNILERFSAQQFPDLHSELNLSSLELGDSALYFCASSVGLGNEQFFGPGTRLTVL.

The CDR3 region has the DNA TGTGCCAGCAGCAAGGTCTTATGGACGGATCAAGAGACCCAGTACTTC. Translation gives CASSKVLWTDQETQYF. The chain has TRBV7-9 and TRBJ2-5; no clear D. Trimming cost V 5 bases and J 2 bases, with 18 bases left between them. The CDR3 totals 16 residues. Germline V gene lookup returns CDR1 SEHNR and CDR2 FQNEAQ (reference sequence).

V usage is TRBV29-1 and J usage is TRBJ2-2; 10 bases are a match to TRBD1. With 4 bases clipped from V and 3 bases from J, the junction kept 5 bases outside the gene matches. Germline CDR1 reads SQVTM; CDR2 reads ANQGSEA. The CDR3 runs to 15 residues. As DNA, the CDR3 is TGCAGCGTTGCCGGACAGGGGGTTGACACCGGGGAGCTGTTTTTT. It codes for CSVAGQGVDTGELFF.

The J gene is TRBJ2-1, the V gene TRBV27; 7 bases align to TRBD2. V lost 5 bases and J lost 7; bases outside the gene matches: 14. This CDR3 has 16 residues. Germline V gene sequence: CDR1 MNHEY, CDR2 SMNVEV (reference sequence). For the CDR3, the DNA is TGTGCCAGCAGTCCAGGGCGAGGGAGGGCAGGTAATGAGCAGTTCTTC. Amino acid sequence: CASSPGRGRAGNEQFF.

The chain has TRBV5-1 and TRBJ2-1; TRBD2 matches 10 bases. Per the germline V gene, CDR1 is SGHRS and CDR2 is YFSETQ. This CDR3 region has 15 residues. V shed 1 base and J 5 bases; nucleotides not matched to a gene: 3. The CDR3 coding sequence is TGCGCCAGCAGCTTGAGTCTAGCGGGAGACAATGAGCAGTTCTTC. It yields the protein CASSLSLAGDNEQFF.

V gene TRBV18 combines with J gene TRBJ2-5, with 9 positions matching TRBD1. The trim removed 3 bases at V and 2 bases at J, leaving 4 bases unmatched. The germline gives CDR1 KGHSH, CDR2 LQKENI. The CDR3 is made up of 15 amino acids. The DNA for the CDR3 is TGTGCCAGCTCACCCGGACAGGGGTCACAAGAGACCCAGTACTTC. This encodes CASSPGQGSQETQYF.

This clone was detected only a few times. The V call is TRBV10-3, the J call TRBJ2-1, with D possibly called TRBD1 or TRBD2 (5 bases each). Trimming removed 0 bases at V and 9 bases at J, with 12 bases between. In germline, CDR1 is ENHRY, CDR2 SYGVKD. This CDR3 has 14 amino acids. The CDR3 here is CAISESNQRGEQFF. The CDR3 DNA reads as TGTGCCATCAGTGAGTCAAATCAGAGGGGTGAGCAGTTCTTC.

This chain uses TRBV7-3 with TRBJ2-7; no definite D call. The V end lost 5 bases, the J end lost 4 bases, and 6 bases lay between the germline ends. This CDR3 is built from 11 residues. CDR1 and CDR2 from the germline V gene are SGHTA and FQGTGA. CDR3 in DNA: TGTGCCAGCAGCGACGGTTACGAGCAGTACTTC. This codes for CASSDGYEQYF.

This clone was seen more than once but under ten times. V usage is TRBV9 and J usage is TRBJ2-3; the match to TRBD2 covers 7 bases. The CDR3 has 15 residues. Germline CDR1 reads SGDLS; CDR2 reads YYNGEE. Trimming removed 4 bases from V and 3 bases from J; junction bases left unmatched: 8. CDR3 sequence reads: CASSPDLAETDTQYF. The DNA of the CDR3 is TGTGCCAGCAGCCCAGACCTAGCGGAGACAGATACGCAGTATTTT.

The chain carries TRBV29-1 and TRBJ2-3; no firm D call. Trimming took off 7 bases at V and 4 bases at J, with 15 bases between the two ends. The germline CDR1 and CDR2 sequences are SQVTM and ANQGSEA. This CDR3 contains 13 residues. CDR3: CSAARSGADTQYF. CDR3 nucleotide sequence: TGCAGCGCCGCCCGCAGTGGGGCAGATACGCAGTATTTT.

The chain joins TRBV28 to TRBJ2-3; tentative D call: TRBD2 (5 bases). CDR3 length: 14 residues. Germline V gives CDR1 MDHEN, CDR2 SYDVKM. V was clipped by 5 bases and J by 5 bases, with 14 bases between them. The CDR3 bases are TGTGCCAGCAGTGCTAGCACTACCGGAGATACGCAGTATTTT. Protein: CASSASTTGDTQYF.

This clone has just a few counts. The rearrangement uses TRBV30 and TRBJ2-5; unclear D gene. Germline assignment: CDR1 GTSNPN and CDR2 SVGIG (reference sequence). V was pared by 2 bases and J by 0 bases, with 4 bases between. The CDR3 is made up of 12 amino acids. The CDR3 DNA follows: TGTGCCTGGAGTCAGTACCAAGAGACCCAGTACTTC. Amino acids: CAWSQYQETQYF.

This clone was seen a handful of times. CDR3 protein: CASKLDDRGGETQYF. The CDR3 nucleotides read TGTGCCAGCAAACTCGATGACAGGGGAGGAGAGACCCAGTACTTC. The chain recombines TRBV6-6 with TRBJ2-5, with 8 bases that match TRBD1. CDR1 MNHNY and CDR2 SVGAGI come from the germline V gene (reference sequence). This CDR3 is built from 15 residues. V was pared by 7 bases and J by 4 bases, with 11 bases of the junction left unmatched.

This clone has just a few counts. V gene TRBV12-5 combines with J gene TRBJ2-6; the D is unclear. V lost 0 bases and J 0 bases, leaving 3 bases between the germline ends. Germline CDR1 LGHNT, CDR2 FRNRAP. This CDR3 has 15 amino acids. CDR3 sequence (DNA): TGTGCTAGTGGTTTGGTAGGCTCTGGGGCCAACGTCCTGACTTTC. Its translation: CASGLVGSGANVLTF. The entire variable domain, with the rest obtained from reference TRBV12-5 and TRBJ2-6, is as follows: DARVTQTPRHKVTEMGQEVTMRCQPILGHNTVFWYRQTMMQGLELLAYFRNRAPLDDSGMPKDRFSAEMPDATLATLKIQPSEPRDSAVYFCASGLVGSGANVLTFGAGSRLTVL.

Only a few counts were recorded for this clone. The chain carries TRBV29-1 and TRBJ2-1, with D maybe TRBD2 (5 bases). The germline V gene encodes CDR1 SQVTM and CDR2 ANQGSEA. The CDR3 spans 14 residues. Trimming left V 4 bases short and J 4 bases short, with 14 bases between. The CDR3 coding sequence is TGCAGCGTTGTCGAGGAGGTGGGGTACAATGAGCAGTTCTTC. Residues: CSVVEEVGYNEQFF.

This clone was counted only a few times. This rearrangement joins TRBV25-1 to TRBJ2-7; D could derive from TRBD1 or TRBD2 (7 bases each). Trimming pared 5 bases from V and 3 bases from J, leaving 14 bases between. Germline assignment: CDR1 MGHDK and CDR2 SYGVNS. This CDR3 has 14 residues. The CDR3 nucleotides are TGTGCCAGCAGTCCAGGGGGGGCGATCTACGAGCAGTACTTC. This encodes CASSPGGAIYEQYF.

This clone was observed a few times. The rearrangement uses TRBV5-1 and TRBJ2-7; D is possibly TRBD2 (5 bases). Looked up from germline, CDR1 is SGHRS and CDR2 is YFSETQ. Trimming took off 4 bases at V and 6 bases at J, with 17 bases between the two ends. The CDR3 is 14 residues long. Written as DNA, the CDR3 is TGCGCCAGCAGCCCATCTGTACGGACTGGCGAGCAGTACTTC. It translates to CASSPSVRTGEQYF.

V and J are TRBV7-9 and TRBJ2-5; possibly TRBD1 or TRBD2 for D (5 bases each). The CDR3 sequence is 12 residues long. Germline values: CDR1 SEHNR, CDR2 FQNEAQ (reference sequence). Trimming took off 7 bases at V and 9 bases at J, with 15 bases between the two ends. The CDR3 DNA reads TGTGCCAGCAACCCGGGGCCTGCGGCCCAGTACTTC. This codes for CASNPGPAAQYF.

The rearrangement links TRBV28 to TRBJ1-2; TRBD1 matches 7 bases. J gave up 2 bases and V 10 bases, and 4 bases lay outside the gene matches. Germline V lookup: CDR1 MDHEN, CDR2 SYDVKM. The CDR3 sequence is 12 residues long. CDR3 region: CATSDRNYGYTF. The CDR3 DNA sequence: TGTGCCACTTCGGACAGGAACTATGGCTACACCTTC.

This clone was seen only a few times. V usage is TRBV29-1 and J usage is TRBJ2-3; D not resolved. Germline values: CDR1 SQVTM, CDR2 ANQGSEA. V lost 4 bases to trimming and J lost 0 bases, with 14 bases between them. This CDR3 has 15 amino acids. DNA of the CDR3: TGCAGCGTTGTAGGAGCATACCCTAGCACAGATACGCAGTATTTT. Its translation: CSVVGAYPSTDTQYF.